The clone carrying this T cell receptor (beta chain) was recorded at least ten times. Its specificity is unknown. Preparing the TCRbeta library involved the use of unique molecular identifiers. TCRdb processed the PCR reads anew with MiXCR; each CDR3 protein has one entry. The table records more than 500,000 distinct CDR3 sequences, roughly an eighth of them present only once. The source of the sample is a study of T-cell reconstitution after alpha-beta-depleted transplantation in children. Notes on the study in general: The study reportedly traced alpha-beta T cells about two months after transplant to several hundred expanded graft clones.

The CDR3 consists of 13 residues. In germline, CDR1 is SGHRS, CDR2 YFSETQ. V shed 4 bases and J shed 6 bases, with 12 bases lying between them. The chain links TRBV5-1 to TRBJ2-3, with D uncertain. This sequence originates from a female patient aged 2-15 years who had a stem cell transplant for aplastic anemia, so the T cells may come from the graft donor. The sequences come from PBMCs, mostly from graft donor cells, collected 180 days after TCRalphabeta/CD19-depleted stem cell transplant. CDR3 residues: CASSPIGADTQYF. CDR3 nucleotide sequence: TGCGCCAGCAGCCCCATAGGAGCGGATACGCAGTATTTT.